The 8 T cell receptor beta chains listed next were all sequenced from one sample in a study of sequential checkpoint blockade in melanoma. Treatment described: randomized to nivolumab then ipilimumab (arm A) or the reverse (arm B). Generated by immunoSEQ multiplex PCR, the TCRdb table keeps only in-frame clones and is missing some. The sample includes more than 9,500 clones, approximately 24% of them seen just once. Sequencing used tumor tissue (inferred from file names), obtained from a patient given nivolumab and ipilimumab in sequence. The receptors shown here come from a human donor with melanoma.

The chain links TRBV6-8 to TRBJ2-3; TRBD2 is a possible D gene (5 bases). CDR1 and CDR2 (germline): MNHGY, SAAAGT. This CDR3 is 14 amino acids long. Trimming took 2 bases from V and 1 from J, leaving 7 bases between them. CDR3 in amino acids: CASSYDYRTDTQYF. Written as DNA, the CDR3 is TGTGCCAGCAGTTACGACTACCGCACAGATACGCAGTATTTT.

This sequence joins TRBV5-1 and TRBJ2-2; D tentatively fits TRBD1 or TRBD2 (7 bases each). The CDR3 consists of 16 residues. Germline CDR1 reads SGHRS; CDR2 reads YFSETQ. The V gene lost 7 bases and the J gene lost 3 bases, with 19 bases spanning the gap. The CDR3 sequence: CASGRGQTRYTGELFF. CDR3 DNA sequence: TGCGCCAGCGGGAGGGGGCAGACCAGGTACACCGGGGAGCTGTTTTTT.

This clone is deemed medium-sized. The chain links TRBV11-3 to TRBJ1-5; a weak D match, TRBD1 (5 bases). The germline V gene encodes CDR1 SGHNT and CDR2 YENEEA. This CDR3 has 18 amino acids. The V end was cut by 5 bases, the J end by 2 bases, with 22 bases between. The CDR3 region has the DNA TGTGCCAGCAGCCAATTCGAAGGGACCTGGTTTGGCAATCAGCCCCAGCATTTT. It is translated as CASSQFEGTWFGNQPQHF.

This clone was counted a few times. V gene TRBV23-1 combines with J gene TRBJ1-2; D gene unclear. TRBV23-1 is an ORF, and what it does is uncertain. Trimming took off 6 bases at V and 6 bases at J, with 20 bases between the two ends. The CDR3 loop spans 15 amino acids. The CDR3 DNA is TGCGCCAGCAGCCAAGCGACTAATCAGGCGGATGGCTACACCTTC. Amino acid sequence: CASSQATNQADGYTF.

This clone appeared a few times. The chain employs TRBV6-7 and TRBJ1-4; no definite D call. TRBV6-7 is placed among ORFs of uncertain function. The CDR3 is 11 residues long. Deletions cut 5 bases from V and 10 bases from J, with 8 bases between. DNA for the CDR3: TGTGCCAGCAGTGAGGGCGGAAAACTGTTTTTT. It codes for CASSEGGKLFF.

This clone was recorded at least ten times. The V call is TRBV6-1, the J call TRBJ1-1; TRBD1 agrees at 12 bases. The germline gives CDR1 MNHNS, CDR2 SASEGT. The CDR3 covers 19 residues. V shed 1 base, J shed 3 bases, and the junction held 12 bases outside the gene matches. Here the CDR3 DNA reads TGTGCCAGCAGTGAAGTGGGTTGGGGACAGGGGGCCATGTACACTGAAGCTTTCTTT. This codes for CASSEVGWGQGAMYTEAFF.

This clone was counted many times. The chain has TRBV11-3 and TRBJ2-3; 10 bases match TRBD2. CDR3 length: 18 amino acids. V lost 1 base, J lost 1 base, and 8 bases stayed unmatched. Germline V gives CDR1 SGHNT, CDR2 YENEEA. The CDR3 DNA sequence: TGTGCCAGCAGCTTAGGATTTAGCGGGGGGACTGGCACAGATACGCAGTATTTT. This gives the protein CASSLGFSGGTGTDTQYF.

This clone turned up a few times. The chain has TRBV9 and TRBJ1-4; 12 positions match TRBD1. J gave up 0 bases and V 3 bases, and 18 bases lay outside the gene matches. This CDR3 has 22 residues. Germline CDR1 is SGDLS and CDR2 is YYNGEE. The CDR3 reads CASSATDPGQGAIAATNEKLFF. CDR3 DNA: TGTGCCAGCAGCGCGACCGACCCGGGACAGGGGGCAATAGCGGCAACTAATGAAAAACTGTTTTTT.